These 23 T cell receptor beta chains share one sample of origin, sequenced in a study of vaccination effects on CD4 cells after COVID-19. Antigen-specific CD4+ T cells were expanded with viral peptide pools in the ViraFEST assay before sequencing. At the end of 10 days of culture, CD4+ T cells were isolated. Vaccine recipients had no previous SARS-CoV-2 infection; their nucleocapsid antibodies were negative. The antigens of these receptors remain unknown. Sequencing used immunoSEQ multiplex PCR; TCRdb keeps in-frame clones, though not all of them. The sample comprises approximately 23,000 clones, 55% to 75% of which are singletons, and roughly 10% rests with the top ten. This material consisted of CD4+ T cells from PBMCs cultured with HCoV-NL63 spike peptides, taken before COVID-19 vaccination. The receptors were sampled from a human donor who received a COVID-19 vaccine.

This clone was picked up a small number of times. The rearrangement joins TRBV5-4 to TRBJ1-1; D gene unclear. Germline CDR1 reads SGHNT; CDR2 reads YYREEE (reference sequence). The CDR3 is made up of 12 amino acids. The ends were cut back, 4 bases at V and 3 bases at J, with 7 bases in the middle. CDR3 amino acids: CASSQEYTEAFF. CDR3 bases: TGTGCCAGCAGCCAGGAGTACACTGAAGCTTTCTTT.

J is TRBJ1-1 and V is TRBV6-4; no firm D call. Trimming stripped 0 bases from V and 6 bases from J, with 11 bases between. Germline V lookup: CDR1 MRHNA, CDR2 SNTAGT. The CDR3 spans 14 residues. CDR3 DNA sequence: TGTGCCAGCAGTGACTCGAGCAAGTTTTCTGAAGCTTTCTTT. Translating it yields CASSDSSKFSEAFF.

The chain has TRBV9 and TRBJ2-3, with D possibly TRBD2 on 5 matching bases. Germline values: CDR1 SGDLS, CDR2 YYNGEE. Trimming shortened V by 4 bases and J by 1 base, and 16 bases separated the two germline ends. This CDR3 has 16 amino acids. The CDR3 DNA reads TGTGCCAGCAGCCCCGCCCTGCGGGCGGGCACAGATACGCAGTATTTT. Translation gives CASSPALRAGTDTQYF.

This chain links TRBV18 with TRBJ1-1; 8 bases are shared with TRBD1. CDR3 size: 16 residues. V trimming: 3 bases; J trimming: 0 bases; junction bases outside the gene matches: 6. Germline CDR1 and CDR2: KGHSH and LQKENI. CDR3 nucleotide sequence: TGTGCCAGCTCACCCCGGACAGGGAACATGAACACTGAAGCTTTCTTT. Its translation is CASSPRTGNMNTEAFF. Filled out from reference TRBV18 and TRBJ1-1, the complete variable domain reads NAGVMQNPRHLVRRRGQEARLRCSPMKGHSHVYWYRQLPEEGLKFMVYLQKENIIDESGMPKERFSAEFPKEGPSILRIQQVVRGDSAAYFCASSPRTGNMNTEAFFGQGTRLTVV.

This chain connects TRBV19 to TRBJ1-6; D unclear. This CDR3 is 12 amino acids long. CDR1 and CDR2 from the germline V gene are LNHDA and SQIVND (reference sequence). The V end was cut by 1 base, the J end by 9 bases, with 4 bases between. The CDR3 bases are TGTGCCAGTAGTATAGCGGGTTCACCCCTCCACTTT. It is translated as CASSIAGSPLHF.

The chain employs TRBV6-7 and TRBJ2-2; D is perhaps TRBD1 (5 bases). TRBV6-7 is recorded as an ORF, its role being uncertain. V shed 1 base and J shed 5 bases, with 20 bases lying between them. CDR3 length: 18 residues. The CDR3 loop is CASSYCQGQGKRTGELFF. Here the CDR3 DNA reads TGTGCCAGCAGTTACTGCCAAGGTCAGGGTAAGAGGACCGGGGAGCTGTTTTTT.

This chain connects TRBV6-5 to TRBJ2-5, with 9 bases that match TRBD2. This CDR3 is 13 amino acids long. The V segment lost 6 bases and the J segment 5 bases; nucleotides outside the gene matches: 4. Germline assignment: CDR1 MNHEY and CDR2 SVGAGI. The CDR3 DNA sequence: TGTGCCAGCAGAAGTGCGGGGGGGGAGACCCAGTACTTC. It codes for CASRSAGGETQYF.

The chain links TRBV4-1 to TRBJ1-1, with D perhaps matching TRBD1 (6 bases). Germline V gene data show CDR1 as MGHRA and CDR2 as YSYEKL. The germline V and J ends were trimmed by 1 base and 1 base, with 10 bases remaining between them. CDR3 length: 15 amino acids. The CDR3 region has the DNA TGCGCCAGCAGCCAAGTTGGACAGCGGAACACTGAAGCTTTCTTT. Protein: CASSQVGQRNTEAFF.

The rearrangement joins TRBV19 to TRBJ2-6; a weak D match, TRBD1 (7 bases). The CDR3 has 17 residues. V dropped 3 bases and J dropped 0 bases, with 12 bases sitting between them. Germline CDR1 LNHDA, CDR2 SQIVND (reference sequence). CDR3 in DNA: TGTGCCAGTAGTATGCGACAGGGAGGCTCTGGGGCCAACGTCCTGACTTTC. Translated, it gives CASSMRQGGSGANVLTF.

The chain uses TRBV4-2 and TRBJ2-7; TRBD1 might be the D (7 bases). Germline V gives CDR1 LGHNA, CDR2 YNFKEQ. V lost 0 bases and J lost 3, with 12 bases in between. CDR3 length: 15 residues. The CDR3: CASSQEWRGLYEQYF. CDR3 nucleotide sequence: TGTGCCAGCAGCCAAGAGTGGAGGGGGCTCTACGAGCAGTACTTC.

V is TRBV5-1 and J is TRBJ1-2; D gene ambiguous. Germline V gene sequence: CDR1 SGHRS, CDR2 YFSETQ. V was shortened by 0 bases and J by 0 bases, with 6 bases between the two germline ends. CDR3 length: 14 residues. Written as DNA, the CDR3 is TGCGCCAGCAGCTTGGGTGGTGCTAACTATGGCTACACCTTC. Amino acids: CASSLGGANYGYTF.

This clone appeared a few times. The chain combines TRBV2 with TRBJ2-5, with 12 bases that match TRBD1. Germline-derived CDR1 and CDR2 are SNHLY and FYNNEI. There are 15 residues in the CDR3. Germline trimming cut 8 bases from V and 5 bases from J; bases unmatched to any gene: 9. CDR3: CASFRDRGLGETQYF. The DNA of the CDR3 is TGTGCCAGCTTCCGGGACAGGGGGCTCGGGGAGACCCAGTACTTC.

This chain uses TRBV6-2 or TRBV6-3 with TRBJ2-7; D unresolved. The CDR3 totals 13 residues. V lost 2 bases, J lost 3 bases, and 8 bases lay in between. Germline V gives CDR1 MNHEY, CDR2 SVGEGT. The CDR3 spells CASSYRASYEQYF. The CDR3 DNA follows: TGTGCCAGCAGTTACAGGGCTAGCTACGAGCAGTACTTC.

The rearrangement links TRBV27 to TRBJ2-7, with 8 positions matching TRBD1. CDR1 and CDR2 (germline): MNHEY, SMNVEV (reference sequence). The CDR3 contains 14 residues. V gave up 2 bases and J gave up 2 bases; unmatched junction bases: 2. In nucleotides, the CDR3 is TGTGCCAGCAGTTTAGGGACAGGACCCTACGAGCAGTACTTC. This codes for CASSLGTGPYEQYF.

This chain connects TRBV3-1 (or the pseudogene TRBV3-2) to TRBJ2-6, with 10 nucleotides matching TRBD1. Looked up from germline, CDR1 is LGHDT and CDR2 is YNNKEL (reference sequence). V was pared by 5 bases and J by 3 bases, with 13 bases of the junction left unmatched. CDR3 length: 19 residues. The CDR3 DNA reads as TGTGCCAGCAGCTATCGCGCGGGACAGGGGTTTTTTGGGGCCAACGTCCTGACTTTC. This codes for CASSYRAGQGFFGANVLTF.

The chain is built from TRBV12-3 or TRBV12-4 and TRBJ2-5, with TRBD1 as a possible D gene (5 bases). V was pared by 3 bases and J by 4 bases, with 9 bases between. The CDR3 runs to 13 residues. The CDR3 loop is CASSFQGGETQYF. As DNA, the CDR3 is TGTGCCAGCAGTTTTCAGGGCGGAGAGACCCAGTACTTC.

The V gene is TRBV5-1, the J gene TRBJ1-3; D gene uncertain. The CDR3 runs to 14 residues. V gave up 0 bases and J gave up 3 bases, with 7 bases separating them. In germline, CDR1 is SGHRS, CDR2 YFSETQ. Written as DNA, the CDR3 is TGCGCCAGCAGCTTGGCTGGGTATGGAAACACCATATATTTT. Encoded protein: CASSLAGYGNTIYF.

The CDR3 DNA sequence: TGTGCCAGCAGGGAGACAGGACCCTTCGCAGATACGCAGTATTTT. Its protein is CASRETGPFADTQYF. The V and J genes are TRBV2 and TRBJ2-3; possibly TRBD1 for D (6 bases). The germline V gene has CDR1 SNHLY and CDR2 FYNNEI. The CDR3 covers 15 residues. V was cut by 6 bases and J by 4 bases, with 17 bases left in between.

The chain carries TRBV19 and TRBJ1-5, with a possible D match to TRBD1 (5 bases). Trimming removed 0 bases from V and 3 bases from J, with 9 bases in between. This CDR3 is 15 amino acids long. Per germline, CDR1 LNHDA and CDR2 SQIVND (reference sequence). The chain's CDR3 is CASSIDQTVNQPQHF. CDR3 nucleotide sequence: TGTGCCAGTAGTATAGATCAGACAGTCAATCAGCCCCAGCATTTT.

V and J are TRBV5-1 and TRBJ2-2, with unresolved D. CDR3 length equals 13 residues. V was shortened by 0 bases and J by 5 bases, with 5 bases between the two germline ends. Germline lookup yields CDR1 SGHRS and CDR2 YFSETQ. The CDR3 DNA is TGCGCCAGCAGCTTGGTCCGGACCGGGGAGCTGTTTTTT. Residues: CASSLVRTGELFF.

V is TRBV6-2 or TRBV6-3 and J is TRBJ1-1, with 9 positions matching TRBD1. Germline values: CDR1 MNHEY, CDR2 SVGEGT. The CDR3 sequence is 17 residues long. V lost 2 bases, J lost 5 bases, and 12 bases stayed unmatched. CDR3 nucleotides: TGTGCCAGCAGTTACAACGACAGGGGGGCCGGTCGGACTGAAGCTTTCTTT. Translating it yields CASSYNDRGAGRTEAFF.

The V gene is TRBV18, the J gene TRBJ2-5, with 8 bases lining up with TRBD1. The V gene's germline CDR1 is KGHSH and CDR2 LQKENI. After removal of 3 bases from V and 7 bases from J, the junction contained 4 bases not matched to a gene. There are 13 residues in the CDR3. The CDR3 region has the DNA TGTGCCAGCTCACCGGGACAGGAAGGGACCCAGTACTTC. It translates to CASSPGQEGTQYF. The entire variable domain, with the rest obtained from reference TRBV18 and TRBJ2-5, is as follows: NAGVMQNPRHLVRRRGQEARLRCSPMKGHSHVYWYRQLPEEGLKFMVYLQKENIIDESGMPKERFSAEFPKEGPSILRIQQVVRGDSAAYFCASSPGQEGTQYFGPGTRLLVL.

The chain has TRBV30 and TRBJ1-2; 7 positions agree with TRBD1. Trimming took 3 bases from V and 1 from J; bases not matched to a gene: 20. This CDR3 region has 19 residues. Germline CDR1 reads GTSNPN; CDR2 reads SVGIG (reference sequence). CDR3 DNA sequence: TGTGCCTGGAGGTCTCACCTATGGACAGGATCGACCTATAACTATGGCTACACCTTC. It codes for CAWRSHLWTGSTYNYGYTF. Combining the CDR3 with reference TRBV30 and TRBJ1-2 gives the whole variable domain SQTIHQWPATLVQPVGSPLSLECTVEGTSNPNLYWYRQAAGRGLQLLFYSVGIGQISSEVPQNLSASRPQDRQFILSSKKLLLSDSGFYLCAWRSHLWTGSTYNYGYTFGSGTRLTVV.